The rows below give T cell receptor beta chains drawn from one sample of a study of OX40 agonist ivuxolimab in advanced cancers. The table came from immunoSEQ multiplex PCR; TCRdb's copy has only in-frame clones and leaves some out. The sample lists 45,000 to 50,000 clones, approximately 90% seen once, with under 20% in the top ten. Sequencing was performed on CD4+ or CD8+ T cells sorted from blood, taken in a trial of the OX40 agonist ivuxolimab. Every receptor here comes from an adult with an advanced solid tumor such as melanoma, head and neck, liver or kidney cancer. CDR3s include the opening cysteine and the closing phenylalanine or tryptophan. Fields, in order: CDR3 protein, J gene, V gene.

cdr3_aa: CASSLTNPGELFF
j_call: TRBJ2-2
v_call: TRBV7-6

cdr3_aa: CSVDDYNEQFF
j_call: TRBJ2-1
v_call: TRBV29-1

cdr3_aa: CASSPPGGDTQYF
j_call: TRBJ2-3
v_call: TRBV28

cdr3_aa: CASSLDPNLDREETQYF
j_call: TRBJ2-5
v_call: TRBV7-8

cdr3_aa: CASSYSSGVKDTQYF
j_call: TRBJ2-3
v_call: TRBV6-5

cdr3_aa: CASSADEALNNEKLFF
j_call: TRBJ1-4
v_call: TRBV5-1

cdr3_aa: CSVVLVPNYGYTF
j_call: TRBJ1-2
v_call: TRBV29-1

cdr3_aa: CASSHPETYGNTEAFF
j_call: TRBJ1-1
v_call: TRBV23-1

cdr3_aa: CASLKGGQGSGELFF
j_call: TRBJ2-2
v_call: TRBV7-9

cdr3_aa: CASSQKSRAGELFF
j_call: TRBJ2-2
v_call: TRBV14

cdr3_aa: CASSQTGSGYEQYF
j_call: TRBJ2-7
v_call: TRBV6-1

cdr3_aa: CASSLDTGELFF
j_call: TRBJ2-2
v_call: TRBV27

cdr3_aa: CASSRSLAGGPTDTQYF
j_call: TRBJ2-3
v_call: TRBV4-2

cdr3_aa: CASRGPEQYF
j_call: TRBJ2-7
v_call: TRBV2

cdr3_aa: CAGGNSYEQYF
j_call: TRBJ2-7
v_call: TRBV6-5

cdr3_aa: CASERGRETQYF
j_call: TRBJ2-5
v_call: TRBV30

cdr3_aa: CAISTEYSNQPQHF
j_call: TRBJ1-5
v_call: TRBV19

cdr3_aa: CASSPPDRENEQYF
j_call: TRBJ2-7
v_call: TRBV11-1

cdr3_aa: CASSLWDRGTGELFF
j_call: TRBJ2-2
v_call: TRBV28

cdr3_aa: CASSLGLADEQYF
j_call: TRBJ2-7
v_call: TRBV5-1

cdr3_aa: CASSPMAPPDTQYF
j_call: TRBJ2-3
v_call: TRBV6-6

cdr3_aa: CATSSELGPYNEQFF
j_call: TRBJ2-1
v_call: TRBV15

cdr3_aa: CASSPEASGNNEQFF
j_call: TRBJ2-1
v_call: TRBV11-2

cdr3_aa: CASSLAVLGETQYF
j_call: TRBJ2-5
v_call: TRBV7-6

cdr3_aa: CARRWGLAGAGEQYF
j_call: TRBJ2-7
v_call: TRBV5-6

cdr3_aa: CASSETGEGNTIYF
j_call: TRBJ1-3
v_call: TRBV2

cdr3_aa: CASREGLLDTEAFF
j_call: TRBJ1-1
v_call: TRBV2

cdr3_aa: CASSSSSGPPNEQYF
j_call: TRBJ2-7
v_call: TRBV7-3

cdr3_aa: CASSPLARSNQPQHF
j_call: TRBJ1-5
v_call: TRBV6-5

cdr3_aa: CASSQNTEAFF
j_call: TRBJ1-1
v_call: TRBV7-2

cdr3_aa: CASRQTGDSYYEQYF
j_call: TRBJ2-7
v_call: TRBV6-5

cdr3_aa: CASSLGNLQGANEKLFF
j_call: TRBJ1-4
v_call: TRBV11-2

cdr3_aa: CASSPSGQLETQYF
j_call: TRBJ2-5
v_call: TRBV6-5

cdr3_aa: CASRDPTGAGGFTGELFF
j_call: TRBJ2-2
v_call: TRBV2

cdr3_aa: CASSFLGNQPQHF
j_call: TRBJ1-5
v_call: TRBV28

cdr3_aa: CASSLTGYEQYF
j_call: TRBJ2-7
v_call: TRBV7-6

cdr3_aa: CASSLEGGHQPQHF
j_call: TRBJ1-5
v_call: TRBV5-6

cdr3_aa: CASSIVGNEQFF
j_call: TRBJ2-1
v_call: TRBV19

cdr3_aa: CASSQRGTSGSYEQYF
j_call: TRBJ2-7
v_call: TRBV2

cdr3_aa: CASSIVALATDTGELFF
j_call: TRBJ2-2
v_call: TRBV19

cdr3_aa: CASSDSGTPYEQYF
j_call: TRBJ2-7
v_call: TRBV9

cdr3_aa: CASTYDSYTGELFF
j_call: TRBJ2-2
v_call: TRBV6-5

cdr3_aa: CASSPGGRGSPLHF
j_call: TRBJ1-6
v_call: TRBV27

cdr3_aa: CASSAAGAGGIYEQYF
j_call: TRBJ2-7
v_call: TRBV9

cdr3_aa: CASSFYGPHLDTGELFF
j_call: TRBJ2-2
v_call: TRBV27

cdr3_aa: CASSARGVETQYF
j_call: TRBJ2-5
v_call: TRBV28

cdr3_aa: CSVEIGDTTYEQYF
j_call: TRBJ2-7
v_call: TRBV29-1

cdr3_aa: CASSELTSYNEQFF
j_call: TRBJ2-1
v_call: TRBV2

cdr3_aa: CASRTGYEQYF
j_call: TRBJ2-7
v_call: TRBV6-6

cdr3_aa: CASSRQETGHEQYF
j_call: TRBJ2-7
v_call: TRBV6-5

cdr3_aa: CASSEGPGQGVYEQYF
j_call: TRBJ2-7
v_call: TRBV13